This T cell receptor beta chain was captured by sequencing in a study of early T cells in non-severe SARS-CoV-2 infection. Overall study context: Investigators sequenced bulk RNA drawn from unsorted whole blood, and chains remained unpaired. Findings and limits, study-wide: Private and CD4 specificities were missed by VDJdb matching, which favored anti-spike CD8 responses.

TCRdb reanalysed the 5' RACE reads using MiXCR and keeps one entry per CDR3 protein. The data hold some 80,000 distinct CDR3 sequences, with around 5% observed a single time. CDR1 is SGHTA, CDR2 FQGTGA, per germline. CDR3 length: 18 residues. J was trimmed by 7 bases and V by 1 base; bases with no gene match: 9. This clonotype was seen a handful of times. What it recognizes is unknown. This clonotype originated in an adult who was a healthcare worker with PCR-confirmed SARS-CoV-2 infection or an uninfected control (not recorded which). The chain combines TRBV7-3 with TRBJ2-2; 13 bases line up with TRBD2. The sample was whole blood, taken at baseline. The CDR3 here is CASSLKTGRLAGGGELFF. The CDR3 region has the DNA TGTGCCAGCAGCTTAAAAACCGGCAGACTAGCGGGAGGCGGGGAGCTGTTTTTT.